This T cell receptor (beta chain) was captured by sequencing in a study of T cells after posttransplantation cyclophosphamide (dated by TCRdb to 2016 to 2017). In the study overall: Using TRB sequencing, the study followed how the T cell repertoire rebuilt after myeloablative bone marrow transplantation with posttransplantation cyclophosphamide given as GVHD prophylaxis. Antigen receptor sequencing covered samples from 30 to 45 PTCy-treated patients and fewer than 20 of their related bone marrow donors. Blood from all 35 or so PTCy patients with 1-year posttransplant specimens was subjected to TRB sequencing. TRB sequencing was also done on up to about 3 additional blood samples from 2 to 5.2 years after transplant in 3 patients, and on pretransplant blood from 4 patients. TRA and TRB clonality were tightly correlated in several samples, so subsequent TCR analyses focused on TRB only. Public TRB sequences were compared against a database of over 3,000 sequences linked to responses to pathogens, tumor antigens, self-antigens and alloantigens. Summary of the overall study and its limitations: Donor-recipient similarity was low at 1-2 months but increased during the first year, and donor CD8+ memory clones often dominated later blood repertoires. The TRB repertoires of T cells infiltrating skin or the GI tract showed only limited overlap with the TRB repertoires found in blood. Across some 45 patients, TRB clonality was highly associated with recipient CMV seropositivity and CMV reactivation, and PTCy diversity was similar to diversity in CNI/methotrexate controls.

The CDR3 holds 12 amino acids from the cysteine to the phenylalanine. Of the read, only the CDR3 DNA is kept; its 36 bases are in frame from base 1. V loses 1 base, J loses 9 bases, and the germline ends lie 7 bases apart. CDR1 LGHNT and CDR2 FRNRAP were looked up in the germline V gene. Peripheral blood samples were provided by related bone marrow donors on the day of marrow donation. Mononuclear cells from peripheral blood and bone marrow were separated by Ficoll-Hypaque density centrifugation and then cryopreserved. TRB sequencing used genomic DNA with the immunoSEQ assay at survey resolution or the hsTCRB kit. Regarding the original processing steps: Initial read processing used immunoSEQ software, and repertoire analyses used the LymphoSeq R package. For each TRB dataset, clonality was calculated as 1 minus normalized Shannon entropy, and the Gini coefficient was computed as well. Phenotypes of unsorted samples were inferred by mapping TRB sequences from sorted subsets of the recipient or donor onto unsorted samples of the same recipient. Here the immuneACCESS table is served through TCRdb, limited to in-frame sequences with V and J called. Missing clones are a known gap in these copies; in checked studies unresolved V genes cover under half, and the rest lacks a known reason. Clone size and V and J calls were adopted from that table, with D and trimming inferred from the DNA. Listed for this sample are about 25,000 clones, none observed only a single time. The ten largest clones represent around 4% of the sample.

This clone has a count of ten or more. The specificity of this receptor is unknown. No base qualities exist here, and no much larger clone lies one base off it. Input material: PBMCs. The V and J segments used are TRBV12-5 and TRBJ2-1, with TRBD1 tentatively as D gene (5 bases match). This clonotype was obtained from a woman aged 45 to 65 in good health, CMV-negative, and a related stem cell transplant donor. For the CDR3, the sequence is CASGLDRGEQFF. At the DNA level, the sequence is TGTGCTAGTGGTTTGGATAGGGGTGAGCAGTTCTTC.